These T cell receptor beta chains were read from a single sample in a study of long-term antiretroviral therapy in people with HIV. The protocol was immunoSEQ multiplex PCR, while the TCRdb copy is restricted to in-frame clones and leaves out a portion. This sample has 17,000 or so clones, with 90% to 95% found just once. The sequencing used unsorted PBMCs, collected 0.3 years after starting antiretroviral therapy. The receptors were gathered from a man in his 60s with HIV. The CDR3 runs from the conserved cysteine through the conserved F or W. D genes are given only for firm matches. Clone size is not always given. Where it is, it says once, few, many or a class for expanded clones.

V: TRBV5-1; J: TRBJ2-1; length: 14; D: TRBD1; size: NA; DNA: TGCGCCAGCAGCTCTCCGACAGGGGGTGATGAGCAGTTCTTC; CDR3: CASSSPTGGDEQFF
V: TRBV19; J: TRBJ2-3; length: 13; D: TRBD2; size: NA; DNA: TGTGCCAGTAGTTCGACTAGCGCAGATACGCAGTATTTT; CDR3: CASSSTSADTQYF
V: TRBV7-2; J: TRBJ2-5; length: 15; D: NA; size: NA; DNA: TGTGCCAGCAGCTTAGGTGGACAGCAAGTAGAGACCCAGTACTTC; CDR3: CASSLGGQQVETQYF
V: TRBV28; J: TRBJ2-7; length: 14; D: TRBD2; size: NA; DNA: TGTGCGGTAGGGACTAGCGGCAAGACCTACGAGCAGTACTTC; CDR3: CAVGTSGKTYEQYF
V: TRBV4-3; J: TRBJ1-5; length: 15; D: TRBD1; size: NA; DNA: TGCGCCAGCAGCCAAGAAAGACAGGGTTATCAGCCCCAGCATTTT; CDR3: CASSQERQGYQPQHF
V: TRBV7-1; J: TRBJ2-7; length: 11; D: NA; size: NA; DNA: TGTGCCAGCAGCCTTTCTTACGAGCAGTACTTC; CDR3: CASSLSYEQYF
V: TRBV2; J: TRBJ2-7; length: 11; D: NA; size: NA; DNA: TGTGCCAGCAATGCCGCCTACGAGCAGTACTTC; CDR3: CASNAAYEQYF
V: TRBV7-9; J: TRBJ1-3; length: 11; D: NA; size: few; DNA: TGTGCCAGCAGAATGGGAAACACCATATATTTT; CDR3: CASRMGNTIYF
V: TRBV9; J: TRBJ2-5; length: 15; D: TRBD1; size: NA; DNA: TGTGCCAGCAGCACCCGGGACAGGGCGGGGGAGACCCAGTACTTC; CDR3: CASSTRDRAGETQYF
V: TRBV6-1; J: TRBJ2-2; length: 12; D: NA; size: once; DNA: TGTGCCAGCCAGCCCAACACCGGGGAGCTGTTTTTT; CDR3: CASQPNTGELFF
V: TRBV25-1; J: TRBJ2-7; length: 17; D: TRBD2; size: NA; DNA: TGTGCCAGCAGTGGAGCTCGAACGACTAGCGGTACCTACGAGCAGTACTTC; CDR3: CASSGARTTSGTYEQYF
V: TRBV7-9; J: TRBJ1-1; length: 15; D: NA; size: NA; DNA: TGTGCCAGCAGCCCTCGGGGGGGGCTTAACACTGAAGCTTTCTTT; CDR3: CASSPRGGLNTEAFF
V: TRBV28; J: TRBJ1-2; length: 15; D: NA; size: once; DNA: TGTGCCAGCAGACAACCCCCCTTGGGATCCTATGGCTACACCTTC; CDR3: CASRQPPLGSYGYTF
V: TRBV7-3; J: TRBJ2-1; length: 16; D: NA; size: NA; DNA: TGTGCCAGCAGCCCAGGGGGTAGCGGGCTCTACAATGAGCAGTTCTTC; CDR3: CASSPGGSGLYNEQFF
V: TRBV5-5; J: TRBJ1-2; length: 14; D: NA; size: NA; DNA: TGTGCCAGCAGCTTAGTGGGGGTTCGGTATGGCTACACCTTC; CDR3: CASSLVGVRYGYTF